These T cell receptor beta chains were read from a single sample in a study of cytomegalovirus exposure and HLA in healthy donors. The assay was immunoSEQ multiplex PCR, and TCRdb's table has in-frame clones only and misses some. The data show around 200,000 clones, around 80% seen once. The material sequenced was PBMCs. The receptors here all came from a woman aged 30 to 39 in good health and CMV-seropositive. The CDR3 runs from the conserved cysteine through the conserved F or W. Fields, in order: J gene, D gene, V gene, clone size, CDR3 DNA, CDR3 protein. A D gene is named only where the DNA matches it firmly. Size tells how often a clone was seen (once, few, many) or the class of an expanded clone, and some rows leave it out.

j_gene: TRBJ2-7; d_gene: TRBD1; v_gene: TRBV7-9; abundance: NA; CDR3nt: TGTGCCAGCAGCTTAGTTGGGCCGGCAGGGGGCGACGAGCAGTACTTC; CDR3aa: CASSLVGPAGGDEQYF
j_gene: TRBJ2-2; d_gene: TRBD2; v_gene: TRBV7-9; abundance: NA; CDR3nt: TGTGCCAGCAGCCCCCGGGAGGGTACGAACACCGGGGAGCTGTTTTTT; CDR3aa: CASSPREGTNTGELFF
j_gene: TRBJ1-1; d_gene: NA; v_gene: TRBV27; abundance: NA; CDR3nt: TGTGCCAGCAGTTTATCGCGGGGAACTGAAGCTTTCTTT; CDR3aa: CASSLSRGTEAFF
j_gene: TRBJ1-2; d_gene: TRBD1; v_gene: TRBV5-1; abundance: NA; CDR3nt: TGCGCCAGCAGGGGGACAGGGAAATACTATGGCTACACCTTC; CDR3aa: CASRGTGKYYGYTF
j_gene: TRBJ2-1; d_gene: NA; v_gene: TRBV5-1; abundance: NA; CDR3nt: TGCGCCAGCAGCTTGGACGGGTTCTCCTACAATGAGCAGTTCTTC; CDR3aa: CASSLDGFSYNEQFF
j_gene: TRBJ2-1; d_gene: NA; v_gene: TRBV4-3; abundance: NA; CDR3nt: TGCGCCAGCAGCCACGAGAGACTACGGCACAATGAGCAGTTCTTC; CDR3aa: CASSHERLRHNEQFF
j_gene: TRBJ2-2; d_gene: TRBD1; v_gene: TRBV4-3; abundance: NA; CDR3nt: TGCGCCAGCAGCCAGGACAGGGTTGGAACCGGGGAGCTGTTTTTT; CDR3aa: CASSQDRVGTGELFF
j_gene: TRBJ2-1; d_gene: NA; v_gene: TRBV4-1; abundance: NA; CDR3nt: TGCGCCAGCAGCCAAGACGTACAGGACCGCAATGAGCAGTTCTTC; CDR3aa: CASSQDVQDRNEQFF
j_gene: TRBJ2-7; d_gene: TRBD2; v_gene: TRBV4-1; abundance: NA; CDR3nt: TGCGCCAGCAGCCAAGGGGCGGGGGAAATCTACGAGCAGTACTTC; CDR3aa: CASSQGAGEIYEQYF
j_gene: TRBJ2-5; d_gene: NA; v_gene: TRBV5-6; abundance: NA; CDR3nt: TGTGCCAGCAGCTTCAGTCAGCAAGAGACCCAGTACTTC; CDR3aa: CASSFSQQETQYF
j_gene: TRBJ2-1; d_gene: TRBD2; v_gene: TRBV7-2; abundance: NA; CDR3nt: TGTGCCAGCAGCCTGCAACTAGCGGGAGAGCAGTTCTTC; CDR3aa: CASSLQLAGEQFF
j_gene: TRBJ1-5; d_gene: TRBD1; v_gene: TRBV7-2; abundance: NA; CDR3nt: TGTGCCAGCAGCCAGGGACAGACAAATCAGCCCCAGCATTTT; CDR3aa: CASSQGQTNQPQHF
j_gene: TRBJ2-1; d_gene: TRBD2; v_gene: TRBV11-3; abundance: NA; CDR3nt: TGTGCCAGCAGCTTAGACGGGGGGAACAATGAGCAGTTCTTC; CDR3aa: CASSLDGGNNEQFF
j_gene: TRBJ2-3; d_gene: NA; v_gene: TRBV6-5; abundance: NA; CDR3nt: TGTGCCAGCAGTTACGACAGCCCCACAGATACGCAGTATTTT; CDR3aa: CASSYDSPTDTQYF
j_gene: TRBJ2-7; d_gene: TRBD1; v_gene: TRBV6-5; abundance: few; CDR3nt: TGTGCCATCCAGCCGGGACAGGGATCCTACGAGCAGTACTTC; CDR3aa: CAIQPGQGSYEQYF
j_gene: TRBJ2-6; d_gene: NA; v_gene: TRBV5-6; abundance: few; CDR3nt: TGTGCCAGCAGCTGGACAGGGAGGGCTGGGGCCAACGTCCTGACTTTC; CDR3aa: CASSWTGRAGANVLTF
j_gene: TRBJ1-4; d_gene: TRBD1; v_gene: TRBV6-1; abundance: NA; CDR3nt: TGTGCCAGCAGTTCCGGACAGGTTCGAGAAAAACTGTTTTTT; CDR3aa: CASSSGQVREKLFF
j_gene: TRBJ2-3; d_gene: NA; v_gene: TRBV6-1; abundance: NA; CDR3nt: TGTGCCAGCAGTGGGCTCGCCACAGATACGCAGTATTTT; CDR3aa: CASSGLATDTQYF
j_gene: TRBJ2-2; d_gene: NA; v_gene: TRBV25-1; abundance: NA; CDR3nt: TGTGCCAGCAGTGAAGGCGGCGGGGAGCTGTTTTTT; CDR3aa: CASSEGGGELFF
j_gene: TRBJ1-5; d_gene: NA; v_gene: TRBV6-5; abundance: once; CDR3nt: TGTGCCAGCAGTTACGCCAGGGGTGGATCGCCCCAGCATTTT; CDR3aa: CASSYARGGSPQHF
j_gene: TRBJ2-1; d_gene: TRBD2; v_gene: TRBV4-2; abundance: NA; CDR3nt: TGTGCCAGCAGCCAAGATCTCGGACTAGCGGGAGGGATTGAGCAGTTCTTC; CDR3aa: CASSQDLGLAGGIEQFF
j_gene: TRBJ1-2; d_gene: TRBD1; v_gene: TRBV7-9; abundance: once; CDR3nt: TGTGCCAGCAGCCCTGGACAGGCTGGTGGCTACACCTTC; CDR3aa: CASSPGQAGGYTF
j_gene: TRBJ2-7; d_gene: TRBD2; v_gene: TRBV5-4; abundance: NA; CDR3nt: TGTGCCAGCAGCTCGGTGACTAGCGGGGCCTACGAGCAGTACTTC; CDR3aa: CASSSVTSGAYEQYF
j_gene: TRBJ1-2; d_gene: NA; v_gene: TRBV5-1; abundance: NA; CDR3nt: TGCGCCAGCAGCTTCGGAACAGAGAACTATGGCTACACCTTC; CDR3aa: CASSFGTENYGYTF
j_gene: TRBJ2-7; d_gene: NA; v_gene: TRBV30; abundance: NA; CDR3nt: TGTGCCTGGACGGGTAGTGTGTCAAGCTCCTCCGAGCAGTACTTC; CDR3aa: CAWTGSVSSSSEQYF
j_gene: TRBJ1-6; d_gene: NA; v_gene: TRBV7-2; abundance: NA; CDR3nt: TGTGCCAGCAGCTTACGGAGTTCCTCACCCCTCCACTTT; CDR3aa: CASSLRSSSPLHF
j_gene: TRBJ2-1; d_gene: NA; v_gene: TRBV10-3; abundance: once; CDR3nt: TGTGCCATCAGCCCAACACAGAACAATGAGCAGTTCTTC; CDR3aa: CAISPTQNNEQFF
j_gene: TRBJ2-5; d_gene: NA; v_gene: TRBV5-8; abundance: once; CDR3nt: TGTGCCAGCAGCTTGATCCGGGGAATAGGGGAGACCCAGTACTTC; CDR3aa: CASSLIRGIGETQYF
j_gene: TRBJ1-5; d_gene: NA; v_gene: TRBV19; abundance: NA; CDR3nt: TGTGCCAGTAGTATACGGGTTGGTTGGGGGGATCAGCCCCAGCATTTT; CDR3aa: CASSIRVGWGDQPQHF
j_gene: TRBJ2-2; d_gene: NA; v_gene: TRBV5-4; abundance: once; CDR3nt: TGTGCCAGCAGCTTGGTCGGTGGCGGGGAGCTGTTTTTT; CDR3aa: CASSLVGGGELFF
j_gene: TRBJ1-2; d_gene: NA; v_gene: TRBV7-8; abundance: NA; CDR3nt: TGTGCCAGCAGCTTAGCGGGAGCTCCTGGGGAGTCGGGTGGCTACACCTTC; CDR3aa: CASSLAGAPGESGGYTF
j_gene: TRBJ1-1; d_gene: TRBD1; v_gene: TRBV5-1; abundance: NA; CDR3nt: TGCGCCAGCAGCATTACAGGGGGGGGACCTGAAGCTTTCTTT; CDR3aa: CASSITGGGPEAFF
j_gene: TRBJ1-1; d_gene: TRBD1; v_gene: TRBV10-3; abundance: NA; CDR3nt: TGTGCCATCAGTGGGACAGGGGGCACTGAAGCTTTCTTT; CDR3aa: CAISGTGGTEAFF
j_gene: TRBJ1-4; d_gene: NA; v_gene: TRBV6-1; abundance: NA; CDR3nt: TGTGCCAGCAGGGAGGAGGGTTGGAGTGAAAAACTGTTTTTT; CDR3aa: CASREEGWSEKLFF
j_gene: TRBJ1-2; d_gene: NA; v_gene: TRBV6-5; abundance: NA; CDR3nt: TGTGCCAGCACCTCCGGGACAATTACTAACTATGGCTACACCTTC; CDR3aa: CASTSGTITNYGYTF
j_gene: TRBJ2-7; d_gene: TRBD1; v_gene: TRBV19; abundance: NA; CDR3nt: TGTGCCAGTAGTATAATGCAGGGGGCCTACGAGCAGTACTTC; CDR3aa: CASSIMQGAYEQYF
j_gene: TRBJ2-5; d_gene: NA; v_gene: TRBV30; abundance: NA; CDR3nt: TGTGCCTGGAGTGCACACCACCAAGAGACCCAGTACTTC; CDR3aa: CAWSAHHQETQYF
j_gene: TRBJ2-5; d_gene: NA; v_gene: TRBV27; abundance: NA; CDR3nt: TGTGCCAGCAGCCCTCAGGTGCTCGGAGAGACCCAGTACTTC; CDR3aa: CASSPQVLGETQYF
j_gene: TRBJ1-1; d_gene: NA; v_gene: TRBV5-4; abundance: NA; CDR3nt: TGTGCCAGCAGCCGGGACACCTTGGGAACTGAAGCTTTCTTT; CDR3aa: CASSRDTLGTEAFF
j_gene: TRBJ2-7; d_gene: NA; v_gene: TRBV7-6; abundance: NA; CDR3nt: TGTGCCAGCAGCGCCCTGGGGGGCTCCTACGAGCAGTACTTC; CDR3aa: CASSALGGSYEQYF
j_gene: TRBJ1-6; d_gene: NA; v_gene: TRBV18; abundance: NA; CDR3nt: TGTGCCAGCTCACCGTCAGTTAATTCACCCCTCCACTTT; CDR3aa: CASSPSVNSPLHF
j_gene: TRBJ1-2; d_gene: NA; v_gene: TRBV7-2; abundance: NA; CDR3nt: TGTGCCAGCAGCCTGCGGGAGGGCGGGATTTATGGCTACACCTTC; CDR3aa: CASSLREGGIYGYTF
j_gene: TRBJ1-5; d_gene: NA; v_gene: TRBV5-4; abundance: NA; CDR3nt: TGTGCCAGCCACCGAACTAATAGCAATCAGCCCCAGCATTTT; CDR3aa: CASHRTNSNQPQHF
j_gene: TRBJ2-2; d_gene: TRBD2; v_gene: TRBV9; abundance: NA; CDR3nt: TGTGCCAGCAGCGTCGGGGTTGTAGCGGGAGTCGGCACCGGGGAGCTGTTTTTT; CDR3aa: CASSVGVVAGVGTGELFF
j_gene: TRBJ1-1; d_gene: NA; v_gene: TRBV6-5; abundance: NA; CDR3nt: TGTGCCAGCAGTTACTCCAGACAGGCCAAAGCTTTCTTT; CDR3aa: CASSYSRQAKAFF
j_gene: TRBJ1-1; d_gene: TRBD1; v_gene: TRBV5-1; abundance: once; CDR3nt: TGCGCCAGCTCCCTAGGGACAGTCCAGAACACTGAAGCTTTCTTT; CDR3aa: CASSLGTVQNTEAFF
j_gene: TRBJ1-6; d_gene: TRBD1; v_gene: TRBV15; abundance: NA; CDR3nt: TGTGCCACCAGGGGGACAGTGGGCTATAATTCACCCCTCCACTTT; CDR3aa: CATRGTVGYNSPLHF
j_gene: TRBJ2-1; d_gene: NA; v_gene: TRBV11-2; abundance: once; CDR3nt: TGTGCCAGCAGCCTCGACAGGTATGGGGGTGAGCAGTTCTTC; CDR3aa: CASSLDRYGGEQFF
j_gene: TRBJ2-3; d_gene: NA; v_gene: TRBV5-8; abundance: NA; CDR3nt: TGTGCCAGCAGCTTGGAGAGGAACACAGATACGCAGTATTTT; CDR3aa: CASSLERNTDTQYF
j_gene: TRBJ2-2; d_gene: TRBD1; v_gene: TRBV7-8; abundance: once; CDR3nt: TGTGCCAGCAGCTTTCCGGGACAGGGGAATGTCGGGGAGCTGTTTTTT; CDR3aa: CASSFPGQGNVGELFF
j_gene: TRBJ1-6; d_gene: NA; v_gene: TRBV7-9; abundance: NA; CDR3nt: TGTTCCAGCAGCGGGGGGTCAGGGAGCTCCTATAATTCACCCCTCCACTTT; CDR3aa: CSSSGGSGSSYNSPLHF
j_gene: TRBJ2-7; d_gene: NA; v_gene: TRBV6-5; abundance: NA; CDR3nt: TGTGCCAGCAGTTATAATCCGCGAGGGAAATACTACGAGCAGTACTTC; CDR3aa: CASSYNPRGKYYEQYF
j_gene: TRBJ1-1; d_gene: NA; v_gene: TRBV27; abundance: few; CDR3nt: TGTGCCAGCAGTTTAAGGGGACTTAACACTGAAGCTTTCTTT; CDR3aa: CASSLRGLNTEAFF
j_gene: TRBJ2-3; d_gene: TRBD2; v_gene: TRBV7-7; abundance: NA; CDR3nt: TGTGCCAGCAGCCCGACTAGCGGGAGTACAGATACGCAGTATTTT; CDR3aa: CASSPTSGSTDTQYF